The clone carrying this TCR beta chain was seen once. Its antigen is not identified. This sample was included in a study of long-term antiretroviral therapy in people with HIV. J was trimmed by 8 bases and V by 6 bases; bases with no gene match: 4. The V gene's germline CDR1 is MNHNY and CDR2 SVGAGI (reference sequence). This CDR3 contains 12 residues. Survey-level resolution applied to immunoSEQ assay v3.0. The method was immunoSEQ multiplex PCR; TCRdb's version includes in-frame clones alone and lacks a portion of them. The sample holds tens of thousands of clones; over 65% are singletons and the top ten take more than 7%. Overall study results and limits: Therapy changes, viral resistance and ART adherence were not documented in the available data.

The receptor was derived from a man in his forties or fifties with HIV. The V and J genes are TRBV6-6 and TRBJ2-1, with 7 bases that match TRBD1. Material: unsorted PBMCs, obtained about 5 years after starting antiretroviral therapy. DNA for the CDR3: TGTGCCAGCAGCACACAGGGGTATGAGCAGTTCTTC. Translated: CASSTQGYEQFF.